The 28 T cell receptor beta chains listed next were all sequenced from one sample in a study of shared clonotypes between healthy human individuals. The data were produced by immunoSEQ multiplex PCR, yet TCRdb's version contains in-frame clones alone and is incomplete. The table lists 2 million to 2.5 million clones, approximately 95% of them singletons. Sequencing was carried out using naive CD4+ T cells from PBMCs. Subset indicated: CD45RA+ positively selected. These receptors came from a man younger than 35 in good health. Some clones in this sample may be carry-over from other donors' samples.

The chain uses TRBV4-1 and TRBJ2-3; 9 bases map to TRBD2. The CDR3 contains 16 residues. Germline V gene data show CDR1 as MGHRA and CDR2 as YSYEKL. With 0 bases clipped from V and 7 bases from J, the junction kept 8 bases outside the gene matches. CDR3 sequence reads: CASSQDLAGPRNTQYF. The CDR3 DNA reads TGCGCCAGCAGCCAAGACCTAGCGGGACCACGAAATACGCAGTATTTT.

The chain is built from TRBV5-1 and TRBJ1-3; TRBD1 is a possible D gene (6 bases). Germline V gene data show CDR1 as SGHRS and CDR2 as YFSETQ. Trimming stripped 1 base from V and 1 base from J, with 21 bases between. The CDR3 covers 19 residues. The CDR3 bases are TGCGCCAGCAGCTTGTCTCCCCTACGGGGAAGGGGGTCTGGAAACACCATATATTTT. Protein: CASSLSPLRGRGSGNTIYF.

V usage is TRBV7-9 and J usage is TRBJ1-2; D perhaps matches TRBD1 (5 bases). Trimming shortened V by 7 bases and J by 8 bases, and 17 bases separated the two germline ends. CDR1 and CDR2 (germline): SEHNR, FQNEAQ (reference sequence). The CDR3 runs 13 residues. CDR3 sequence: CASTPSGGSGYTF. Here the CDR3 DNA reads TGTGCCAGCACCCCTTCCGGGGGTTCCGGCTACACCTTC.

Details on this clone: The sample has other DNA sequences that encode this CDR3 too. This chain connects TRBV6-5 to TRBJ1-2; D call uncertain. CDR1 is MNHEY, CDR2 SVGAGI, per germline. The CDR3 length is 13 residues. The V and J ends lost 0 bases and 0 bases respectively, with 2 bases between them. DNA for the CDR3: TGTGCCAGCAGTTACTCAGCTAACTATGGCTACACCTTC. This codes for CASSYSANYGYTF.

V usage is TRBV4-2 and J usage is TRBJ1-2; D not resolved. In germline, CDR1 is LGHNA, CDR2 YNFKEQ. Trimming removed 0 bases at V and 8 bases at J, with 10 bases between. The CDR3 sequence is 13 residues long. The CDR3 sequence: CASSQEGSGGYTF. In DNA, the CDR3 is TGTGCCAGCAGCCAAGAGGGCAGTGGCGGCTACACCTTC.

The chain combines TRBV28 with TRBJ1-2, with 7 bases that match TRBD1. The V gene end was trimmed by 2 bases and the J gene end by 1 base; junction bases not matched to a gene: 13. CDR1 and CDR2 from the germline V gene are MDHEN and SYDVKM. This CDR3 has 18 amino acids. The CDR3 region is CASSLIVGNTGDNYGYTF. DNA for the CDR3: TGTGCCAGCAGTTTAATTGTCGGGAATACAGGGGATAACTATGGCTACACCTTC.

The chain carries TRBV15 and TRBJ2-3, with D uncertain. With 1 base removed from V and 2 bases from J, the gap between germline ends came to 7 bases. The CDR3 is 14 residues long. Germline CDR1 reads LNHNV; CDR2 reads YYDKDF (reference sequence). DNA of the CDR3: TGTGCCACCAGCAGAGGACGCGCCACAGATACGCAGTATTTT. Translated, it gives CATSRGRATDTQYF.

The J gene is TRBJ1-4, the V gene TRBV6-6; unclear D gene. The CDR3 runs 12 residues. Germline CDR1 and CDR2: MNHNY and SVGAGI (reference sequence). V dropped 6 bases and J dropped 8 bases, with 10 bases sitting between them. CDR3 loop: CASSRATEKLFF. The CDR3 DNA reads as TGTGCCAGCAGCCGGGCGACCGAAAAACTGTTTTTT.

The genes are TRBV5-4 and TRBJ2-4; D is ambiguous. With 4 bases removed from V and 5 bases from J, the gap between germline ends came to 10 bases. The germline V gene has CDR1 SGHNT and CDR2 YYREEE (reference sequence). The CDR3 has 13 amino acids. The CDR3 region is CASSPPGENIQYF. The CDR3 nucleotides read TGTGCCAGCAGCCCCCCGGGTGAAAACATTCAGTACTTC.

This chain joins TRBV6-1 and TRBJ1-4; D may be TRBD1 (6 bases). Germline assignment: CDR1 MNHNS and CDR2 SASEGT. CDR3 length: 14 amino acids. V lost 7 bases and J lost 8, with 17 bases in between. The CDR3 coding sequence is TGTGCCAGCACTCACGGGGGGGCGGGAGAAAAACTGTTTTTT. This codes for CASTHGGAGEKLFF.

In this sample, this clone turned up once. The CDR3: CSVIHVAATYEQYF. The DNA of the CDR3 is TGCAGCGTGATCCACGTGGCAGCAACCTACGAGCAGTACTTC. The J gene is TRBJ2-7, the V gene TRBV29-1; D is unresolved. Trimming took 6 bases from V and 2 from J, leaving 17 bases between them. Germline assignment: CDR1 SQVTM and CDR2 ANQGSEA. The length of the CDR3 is 14 residues.

In DNA form, the CDR3 reads TGTGCCATCAGTGAGTCTAGCGGGTCCGTTTCCTACAATGAGCAGTTCTTC. It codes for CAISESSGSVSYNEQFF. The rearrangement joins TRBV10-3 to TRBJ2-1; 7 nucleotides agree with TRBD2. V trimming: 0 bases; J trimming: 1 base; junction bases outside the gene matches: 6. In germline, CDR1 is ENHRY, CDR2 SYGVKD. CDR3 length: 17 amino acids.

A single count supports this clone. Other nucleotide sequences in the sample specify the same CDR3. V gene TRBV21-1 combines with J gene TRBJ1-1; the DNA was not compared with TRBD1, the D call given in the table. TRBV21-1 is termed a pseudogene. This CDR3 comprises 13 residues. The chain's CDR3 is CASSKARSAEAFF. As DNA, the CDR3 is TGTGCCAGCAGCAAAGCCAGAAGTGCCGAAGCTTTCTTT.

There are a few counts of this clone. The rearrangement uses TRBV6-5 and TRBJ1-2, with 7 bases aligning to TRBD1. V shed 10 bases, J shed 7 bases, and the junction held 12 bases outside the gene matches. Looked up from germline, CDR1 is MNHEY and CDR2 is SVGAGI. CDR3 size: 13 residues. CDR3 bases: TGTGCCACGAAGGGGGCAAGCCGAGGTGGCTACACCTTC. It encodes CATKGASRGGYTF.

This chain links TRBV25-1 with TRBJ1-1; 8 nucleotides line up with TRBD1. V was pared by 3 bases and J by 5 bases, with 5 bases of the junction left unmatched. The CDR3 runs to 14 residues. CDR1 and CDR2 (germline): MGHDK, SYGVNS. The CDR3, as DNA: TGTGCCAGCAGTGAGGACAGGGCTTGGACTGAAGCTTTCTTT. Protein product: CASSEDRAWTEAFF.

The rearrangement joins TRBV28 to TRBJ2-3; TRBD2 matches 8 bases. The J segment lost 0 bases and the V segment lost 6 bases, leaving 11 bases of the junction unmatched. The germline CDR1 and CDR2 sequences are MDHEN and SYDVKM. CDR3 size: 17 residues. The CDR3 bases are TGTGCCAGCAGCCTAACCCCGCCTAGCGGGAGCACAGATACGCAGTATTTT. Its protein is CASSLTPPSGSTDTQYF.

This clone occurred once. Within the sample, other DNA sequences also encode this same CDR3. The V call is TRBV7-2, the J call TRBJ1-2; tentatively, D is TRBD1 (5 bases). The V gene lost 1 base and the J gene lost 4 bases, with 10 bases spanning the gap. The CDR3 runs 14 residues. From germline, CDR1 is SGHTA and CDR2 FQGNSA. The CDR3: CASSLGRGGYGYTF. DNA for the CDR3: TGTGCCAGCAGCTTAGGCCGGGGGGGCTATGGCTACACCTTC.

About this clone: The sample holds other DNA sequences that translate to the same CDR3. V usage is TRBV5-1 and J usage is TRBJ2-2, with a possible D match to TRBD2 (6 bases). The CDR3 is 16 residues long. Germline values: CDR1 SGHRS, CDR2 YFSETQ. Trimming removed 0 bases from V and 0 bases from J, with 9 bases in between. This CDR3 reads CASSLVSGANTGELFF. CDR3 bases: TGCGCCAGCAGCTTGGTTAGCGGCGCGAACACCGGGGAGCTGTTTTTT.

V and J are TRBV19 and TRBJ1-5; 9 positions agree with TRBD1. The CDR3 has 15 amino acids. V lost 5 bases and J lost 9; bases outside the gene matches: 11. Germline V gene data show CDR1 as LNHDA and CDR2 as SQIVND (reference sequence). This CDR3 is CASSAPGQGQGPQHF. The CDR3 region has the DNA TGTGCCAGTAGTGCGCCGGGACAGGGCCAGGGGCCCCAGCATTTT.

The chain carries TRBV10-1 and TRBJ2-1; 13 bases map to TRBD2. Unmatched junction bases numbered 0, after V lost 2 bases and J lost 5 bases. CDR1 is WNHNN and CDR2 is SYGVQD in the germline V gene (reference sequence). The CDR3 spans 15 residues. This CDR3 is CASSEGTSGNNEQFF. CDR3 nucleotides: TGCGCCAGCAGTGAGGGGACTAGCGGGAACAATGAGCAGTTCTTC.

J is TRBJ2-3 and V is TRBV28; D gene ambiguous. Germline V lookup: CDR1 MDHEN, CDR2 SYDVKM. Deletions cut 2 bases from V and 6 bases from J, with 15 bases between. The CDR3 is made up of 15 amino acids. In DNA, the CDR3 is TGTGCCAGCAGTTTAAGACTGGGATCGGGCGATACGCAGTATTTT. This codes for CASSLRLGSGDTQYF.

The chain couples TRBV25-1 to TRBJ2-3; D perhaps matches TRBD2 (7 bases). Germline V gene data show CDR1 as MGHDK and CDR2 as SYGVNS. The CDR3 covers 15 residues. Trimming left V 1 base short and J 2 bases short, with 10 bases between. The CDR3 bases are TGTGCCAGCAGTGAATTGGCGGGGGCCACAGATACGCAGTATTTT. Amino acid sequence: CASSELAGATDTQYF.

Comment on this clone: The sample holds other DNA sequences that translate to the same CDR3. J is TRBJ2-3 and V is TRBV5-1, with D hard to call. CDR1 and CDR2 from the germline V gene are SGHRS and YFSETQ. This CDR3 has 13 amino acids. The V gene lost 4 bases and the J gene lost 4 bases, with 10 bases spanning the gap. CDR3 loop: CASSLDGADTQYF. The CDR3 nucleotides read TGCGCCAGCAGCCTGGATGGGGCAGATACGCAGTATTTT.

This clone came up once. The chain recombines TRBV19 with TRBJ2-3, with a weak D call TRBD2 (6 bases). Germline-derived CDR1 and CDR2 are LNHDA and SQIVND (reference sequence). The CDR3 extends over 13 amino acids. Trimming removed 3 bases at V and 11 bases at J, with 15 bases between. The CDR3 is CASSISSTREQYF. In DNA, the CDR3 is TGTGCCAGTAGTATCTCTTCGACTAGAGAGCAGTATTTT. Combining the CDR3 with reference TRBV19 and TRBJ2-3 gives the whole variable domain DGGITQSPKYLFRKEGQNVTLSCEQNLNHDAMYWYRQDPGQGLRLIYYSQIVNDFQKGDIAEGYSVSREKKESFPLTVTSAQKNPTAFYLCASSISSTREQYFGPGTRLTVL.

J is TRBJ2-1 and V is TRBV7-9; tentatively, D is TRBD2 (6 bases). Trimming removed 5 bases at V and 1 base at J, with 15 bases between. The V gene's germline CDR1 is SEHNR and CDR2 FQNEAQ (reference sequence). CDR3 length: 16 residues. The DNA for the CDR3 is TGTGCCAGCAGCCCTAAGGCGGGGCTATCCTACAATGAGCAGTTCTTC. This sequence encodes CASSPKAGLSYNEQFF.

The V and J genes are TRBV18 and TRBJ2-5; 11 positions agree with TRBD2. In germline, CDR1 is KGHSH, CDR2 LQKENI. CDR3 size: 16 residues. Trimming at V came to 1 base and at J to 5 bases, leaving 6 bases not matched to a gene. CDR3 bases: TGTGCCAGCTCACCACGGCTAGCGGGAGGTAGCGAGACCCAGTACTTC. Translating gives CASSPRLAGGSETQYF.

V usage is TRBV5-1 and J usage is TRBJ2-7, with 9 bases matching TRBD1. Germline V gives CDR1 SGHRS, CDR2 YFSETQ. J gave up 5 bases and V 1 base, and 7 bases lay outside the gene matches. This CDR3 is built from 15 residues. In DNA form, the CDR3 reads TGCGCCAGCAGCTTGCTCGCCACAGGGGGCAACGAGCAGTACTTC. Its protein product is CASSLLATGGNEQYF. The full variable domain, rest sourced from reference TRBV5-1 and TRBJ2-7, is KAGVTQTPRYLIKTRGQQVTLSCSPISGHRSVSWYQQTPGQGLQFLFEYFSETQRNKGNFPGRFSGRQFSNSRSEMNVSTLELGDSALYLCASSLLATGGNEQYFGPGTRLTVT.

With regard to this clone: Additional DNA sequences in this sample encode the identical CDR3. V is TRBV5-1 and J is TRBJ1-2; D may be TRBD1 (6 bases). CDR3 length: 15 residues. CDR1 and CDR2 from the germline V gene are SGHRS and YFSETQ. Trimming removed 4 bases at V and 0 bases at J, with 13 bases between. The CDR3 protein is CASSLPTGANYGYTF. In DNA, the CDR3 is TGCGCCAGCAGCCTTCCGACAGGAGCTAACTATGGCTACACCTTC.